These T cell receptor beta chains were read from a single sample in a study of blood T cell repertoires in COVID-19. The method was immunoSEQ multiplex PCR; TCRdb's version includes in-frame clones alone and lacks a portion of them. Counted here are about 150,000 clones, 65% to 90% occurring once; the ten biggest clones make up 12%. The sequencing input was peripheral blood. The receptor set was obtained from a woman aged 60-75 years with COVID-19, enrolled during active disease. CDR3s include the opening cysteine and the closing phenylalanine or tryptophan. The D gene is left open where the match is weak.

d_gene	j_gene	v_gene	CDR3aa
NA	TRBJ1-6	TRBV9	CASSLRQANSPLHF
NA	TRBJ2-2	TRBV6-6	CASSLTAGTYTGELFF
TRBD1	TRBJ1-4	TRBV5-1	CASSTGTGYEKLFF
TRBD2	TRBJ2-4	TRBV6-2/TRBV6-3	CASSPNSGGVAIQYF
NA	TRBJ1-1	TRBV6-5	CASSLQGRVEAFF
NA	TRBJ1-5	TRBV18	CASSPSRGNQPQHF
NA	TRBJ1-4	TRBV10-1	CASSESPGREKLFF
NA	TRBJ2-1	TRBV9	CASSVRGLDEQFF
NA	TRBJ2-1	TRBV7-9	CASSLLGRNEQFF
TRBD1	TRBJ1-6	TRBV4-1	CASSQEGQFNSPLHF
TRBD2	TRBJ2-1	TRBV2	CASSDPSLSGSYNEQFF
NA	TRBJ1-4	TRBV18	CASSPDGVGGPSTNEKLFF
NA	TRBJ2-7	TRBV20-1	CSVGPSYEQYF
NA	TRBJ1-6	TRBV18	CASSPRQTDNSPLHF
NA	TRBJ1-5	TRBV10-3	CAISPSDQPQHF
TRBD1	TRBJ1-5	TRBV6-5	CASSSPGQGGRQHF
NA	TRBJ2-1	TRBV11-2	CASTYIASGNEQFF
NA	TRBJ1-2	TRBV7-2	CASSLVQGRWGDTF
TRBD2	TRBJ2-1	TRBV6-6	CASSPEASGTAYNEQFF
NA	TRBJ1-3	TRBV5-1	CASSLAGGGNTIYF
NA	TRBJ1-2	TRBV5-1	CASSGGRTTGPTTF
NA	TRBJ2-7	TRBV15	CATSRRELASLHEQYF
NA	TRBJ1-1	TRBV6-5	CASSYSRGTEAFF
TRBD1	TRBJ1-2	TRBV4-2	CASSDLKRGTAAFYTF
TRBD2	TRBJ2-1	TRBV19	CASKLAGGRHNEQFF
NA	TRBJ1-5	TRBV19	CASIPSPNARQPQHF
NA	TRBJ1-1	TRBV2	CASSPGGWSTEAFF
NA	TRBJ1-2	TRBV7-8	CASSFLSLGLGGYTF
NA	TRBJ2-2	TRBV2	CASSEQGLDTGELFF
NA	TRBJ1-1	TRBV11-2	CASSFIQGPNTEAFF
TRBD1	TRBJ2-5	TRBV30	CAWRKGALFQETQYF
TRBD2	TRBJ2-7	TRBV5-1	CASSLGGNSGSRHSYEQYF
NA	TRBJ1-6	TRBV12-3/TRBV12-4	CASSLTDISPLHF
NA	TRBJ1-5	TRBV19	CASGNRANQPQHF
NA	TRBJ1-3	TRBV9	CASSVGGSASLSGNTIYF
NA	TRBJ1-2	TRBV6-1	CASSEGGGPWNGYTF
TRBD1	TRBJ1-4	TRBV9	CASSGTGTGKEKLFF
NA	TRBJ1-2	TRBV6-5	CASRDDRVGGYTF
NA	TRBJ2-5	TRBV19	CASSIDRAETQYF
TRBD1	TRBJ2-3	TRBV18	CASSRDRAPDTQYF
NA	TRBJ2-7	TRBV4-1	CASSRLGTEGGEQYF
NA	TRBJ2-7	TRBV5-4	CASSLTEYHEQYF
NA	TRBJ1-4	TRBV6-5	CASSYARIGNEKLFF
TRBD1	TRBJ2-5	TRBV24-1	CATSVPGQGRETQYF
TRBD1	TRBJ1-2	TRBV5-1	CASSLITGGSYGYTF
NA	TRBJ1-4	TRBV7-8	CASSLMGADEKLFF
NA	TRBJ2-7	TRBV2	CASSGNQGGFYEQYF
NA	TRBJ2-7	TRBV7-2	CASRHPYSEQYF